The present T cell receptor beta chain was sequenced within a study of blood T cell repertoires in COVID-19. Background on the study: Samples representing acute and convalescent COVID-19 were sourced from the United States, Italy and Spain.

To note about this clone: This CDR3 is also generated by other DNA sequences in the sample.

Trimming removed 3 bases at V and 5 bases at J, with 7 bases between. The CDR3 has 12 residues. Generated by immunoSEQ multiplex PCR, the TCRdb table keeps only in-frame clones and is missing some. The sample contains 150,000 or so clones, around 80% of which appear only once. Participants spanned ages about 18 to 90 years and resided in roughly 22 US areas. This TCR derives from a man in his fifties who had recovered from COVID-19. The sequenced material came from PBMCs or T cells enriched from blood (not recorded which). The chain is built from TRBV12-3 or TRBV12-4 and TRBJ1-1, with D hard to call. The CDR3 DNA reads TGTGCCAGCAGTTTTCCGGGGACTGAAGCTTTCTTT. It yields the protein CASSFPGTEAFF.